Only a few counts were recorded for the clone carrying this T cell receptor beta chain. In the authors' workflow: Reference gene primer amplification gave estimated nucleated cell counts. Measured with immunoSEQ multiplex PCR; TCRdb has only the in-frame clones, and not every one. Clone size and the V and J calls come from that table; the DNA yielded D and trimming. The sample has approximately 200,000 clones; 75% to 90% are singletons. These data belong to a study of blood T cell repertoires in COVID-19. Recruitment covered 25 or so US areas and drew participants whose ages spanned roughly 18 to 89 years. Donors were grouped by their self-reported clinical history. V shed 7 bases and J 2 bases; nucleotides not matched to a gene: 12. Germline V lookup: CDR1 SGHAT, CDR2 FQNNGV. There are 17 residues in the CDR3.

This receptor was identified in a woman aged 18 to 35 in a cohort exposed to, infected with or recovered from COVID-19 (not recorded which). Sequenced: PBMCs or T cells enriched from blood (not recorded which). The chain combines TRBV11-2 with TRBJ2-3; 10 bases match TRBD2. Written as DNA, the CDR3 is TGTGCCAGCACCTTCGGGGGAGCGGGAGGGCTCACAGATACGCAGTATTTT. It yields the protein CASTFGGAGGLTDTQYF.